This is a list of T cell receptor beta chains from one sample in a study of identical twins. MiXCR, applied by TCRdb to the 5' RACE reads, yields one record per CDR3 protein. The table shows a few hundred thousand distinct CDR3 sequences, with just under 10% occurring only once. This sample also belongs to another study, concerning yellow fever vaccine responses in identical twins.

The sequencing input was PBMCs. These receptors came from a woman between 18 and 30 years old in good health. Both conserved end residues are part of each CDR3. A D gene is named only where the DNA matches it firmly. Expanded clones get a size class; other rows say once, few or many, or leave the size out.

v_call	j_call	d_call	clone_size	cdr3_nt	cdr3_aa
TRBV27	TRBJ2-2	TRBD1	-	TGTGCCAGCAGTTGGACAGGGATCACCGGGGAGCTGTTTTTT	CASSWTGITGELFF
TRBV6-5	TRBJ2-7	TRBD2	many	TGTGCGAGCGGGACCGGAGAGCAGTACTTC	CASGTGEQYF
TRBV3-1	TRBJ2-3	-	few	TGTGCCAGCAGCCATTTGGCAGATACGCAGTATTTT	CASSHLADTQYF
TRBV7-2	TRBJ2-2	-	few	TGTGCCAGCAGCTTCGGCCATTTCGGGTCGAACACCGGGGAGCTGTTTTTT	CASSFGHFGSNTGELFF
TRBV7-2	TRBJ2-7	-	-	TGTGCCAGCAGCACCCGGGGAACAGGGAGTGAGCAGTACTTC	CASSTRGTGSEQYF
TRBV24-1	TRBJ2-3	TRBD1	few	TGTGCCACCAGTGTCGGACCGGGACAGGGAGCAGATACGCAGTATTTT	CATSVGPGQGADTQYF
TRBV29-1	TRBJ2-7	-	few	TGCAGCGTTGAAGGTAGCGACAGAGACTACGAGCAGTACTTC	CSVEGSDRDYEQYF
TRBV7-3	TRBJ2-2	TRBD1	few	TGTGCCAGCAGCTTAATGGGACAGGGGGCCGTCGGGGAGCTGTTTTTT	CASSLMGQGAVGELFF
TRBV20-1	TRBJ2-1	TRBD2	-	TGCAGTGCGCCGCGACTAGCGGGAGTTACGGACAATGAGCAGTTCTTC	CSAPRLAGVTDNEQFF
TRBV5-1	TRBJ1-4	-	many	TGCGCCAGCAGCTTGGACGGGACGGGTAATGAAAAACTGTTTTTT	CASSLDGTGNEKLFF
TRBV29-1	TRBJ2-7	-	many	TGCAGCGTTGATCCCGGGCAGCCCTACGAGCAGTACTTC	CSVDPGQPYEQYF
TRBV6-2/TRBV6-3	TRBJ1-2	-	few	TGTGCCAGCAGTACCTCGACAGGAAATGGCTACACCTTC	CASSTSTGNGYTF
TRBV4-3	TRBJ2-1	TRBD2	-	TGCGCCAGCAGCCAACTACTAGCGGGAGGGCCATACAATGAGCAGTTCTTC	CASSQLLAGGPYNEQFF
TRBV20-1	TRBJ2-7	-	-	TGCAGTGCTAGGGTGACCGGGCAGCATGAGCAGTACTTC	CSARVTGQHEQYF
TRBV14	TRBJ2-7	TRBD2	-	TGTGCCAGCAGCCCCTCGGTTTTACGACTAGCGGGAAAGTACGAGCAGTACTTC	CASSPSVLRLAGKYEQYF
TRBV20-1	TRBJ2-7	-	few	TGCAGTGCTAGAAAACAGGTTCCCCCCTACGAGCAGTACTTC	CSARKQVPPYEQYF
TRBV28	TRBJ1-1	-	-	TGTGCCAGCAGTTTTGCAGCAATGAACACTGAAGCTTTCTTT	CASSFAAMNTEAFF
TRBV20-1	TRBJ2-3	TRBD2	-	TGCAGTGCGAAGATAAGCGGGGGCACAGATACGCAGTATTTT	CSAKISGGTDTQYF
TRBV11-3	TRBJ2-2	-	many	TGTGCCAGCAGCTTAGGGCAGAGCACCGGGGAGCTGTTTTTT	CASSLGQSTGELFF
TRBV18	TRBJ1-1	-	-	TGTGCCAGCTCGCGCACCGAGACAGGTTTGGCTTTCTTT	CASSRTETGLAFF
TRBV5-1	TRBJ2-7	-	many	TGCGCCAGCTACCTTGACAAAAGCTCCTACGAGCAGTACTTC	CASYLDKSSYEQYF
TRBV5-1	TRBJ2-4	-	many	TGCGCCAGCAGCTTGGAAAACAGGGAGCACAAAAACATTCAGTACTTC	CASSLENREHKNIQYF
TRBV12-3/TRBV12-4	TRBJ2-5	TRBD1	many	TGTGCCAGCAGCTTCCTTACAGGGGCAGAGACCCAGTACTTC	CASSFLTGAETQYF
TRBV5-1	TRBJ2-7	-	many	TGCGCCAGCAGCCCGGCGTCAAGGTCCACCTACGAGCAGTACTTC	CASSPASRSTYEQYF
TRBV2	TRBJ1-2	-	few	TGTGCCAGCAGTTCCGAGACGACGAACTATGGCTACACCTTC	CASSSETTNYGYTF
TRBV6-6	TRBJ2-3	-	-	TGTGCCAGCAGGTTATTCGGAGATACGCAGTATTTT	CASRLFGDTQYF
TRBV4-1	TRBJ1-5	-	-	TGCGCCAGCAGCCAAGAGATGCGGATGAATCAGCCCCAGCATTTT	CASSQEMRMNQPQHF
TRBV4-2	TRBJ2-2	TRBD1	few	TGTGCCAGCAGCTTGGGACAGGGCGCGCGGGAGCTGTTTTTT	CASSLGQGARELFF
TRBV2	TRBJ2-7	TRBD1	many	TGTGCCAGCAGGGGACAGGAGCCCTACGAGCAGTACTTC	CASRGQEPYEQYF
TRBV12-3/TRBV12-4	TRBJ2-7	-	few	TGTGCCAGCAGAACGGAACCAGGACGCTACGAGCAGTACTTC	CASRTEPGRYEQYF
TRBV5-1	TRBJ2-1	TRBD1	few	TGCGCCAGCAGCCCCCGCCGGGACAGGGTTAACAATGAGCAGTTCTTC	CASSPRRDRVNNEQFF
TRBV18	TRBJ2-7	-	-	TGTGCCAGCTCACCTACGAAGGGGGAATACGAGCAGTACTTC	CASSPTKGEYEQYF
TRBV5-1	TRBJ1-1	-	few	TGCGCCAGCCGAGCCGGGACACCTACTGAAGCTTTCTTT	CASRAGTPTEAFF
TRBV10-3	TRBJ1-2	-	-	TGTGCCACCCAAGGGGAATCCTATGGCTACACCTTC	CATQGESYGYTF
TRBV29-1	TRBJ1-1	-	-	TGCAGCGTAGCCAGGGGAACGAACACTGAAGCTTTCTTT	CSVARGTNTEAFF